Below are 22 T cell receptor beta chains sequenced from a single sample in a study of cytomegalovirus exposure and HLA in healthy donors. Researchers ran the PCR with 60 Vbeta and 13 Jbeta primers. Method: immunoSEQ multiplex PCR; TCRdb's copy keeps in-frame clones and lacks some. Of 150,000 to 200,000 clones in the sample, roughly 65% were seen once. The specimen was PBMCs. The receptor source for this set is a young woman in good health and CMV-seropositive.

V usage is TRBV5-1 and J usage is TRBJ2-3; D remains unclear. Trimming left V 2 bases short and J 1 base short, with 5 bases between. Germline V gene sequence: CDR1 SGHRS, CDR2 YFSETQ. CDR3 length: 13 residues. This chain's CDR3 is CASSFYGTDTQYF. The CDR3 DNA is TGCGCCAGCAGCTTCTATGGCACAGATACGCAGTATTTT. The variable domain in full, with the rest retrieved from reference TRBV5-1 and TRBJ2-3, is KAGVTQTPRYLIKTRGQQVTLSCSPISGHRSVSWYQQTPGQGLQFLFEYFSETQRNKGNFPGRFSGRQFSNSRSEMNVSTLELGDSALYLCASSFYGTDTQYFGPGTRLTVL.

The V call is TRBV27, the J call TRBJ2-1; D might be TRBD1 (5 bases). Per the germline V gene, CDR1 is MNHEY and CDR2 is SMNVEV (reference sequence). CDR3 length: 14 amino acids. V gave up 3 bases and J gave up 8 bases, with 14 bases separating them. DNA of the CDR3: TGTGCCAGCAGTTTGTCTGGGGCTGCTCATGAGCAGTTCTTC. This translates into CASSLSGAAHEQFF.

The chain has TRBV5-4 and TRBJ2-3; 9 nucleotides agree with TRBD2. Losses at the gene ends were 2 bases for V and 1 base for J; bases not matched to a gene: 2. Germline V lookup: CDR1 SGHNT, CDR2 YYREEE (reference sequence). The CDR3 sequence is 15 residues long. The CDR3 nucleotides are TGTGCCAGCAGCTTTAGGACTAGCGGCACAGATACGCAGTATTTT. This gives the protein CASSFRTSGTDTQYF. Filled out from reference TRBV5-4 and TRBJ2-3, the complete variable domain reads ETGVTQSPTHLIKTRGQQVTLRCSSQSGHNTVSWYQQALGQGPQFIFQYYREEENGRGNFPPRFSGLQFPNYSSELNVNALELDDSALYLCASSFRTSGTDTQYFGPGTRLTVL.

This chain uses TRBV6-6 with TRBJ1-5; D gene uncertain. Germline lookup yields CDR1 MNHNY and CDR2 SVGAGI (reference sequence). The V end was cut by 2 bases, the J end by 3 bases, with 11 bases between. This CDR3 is built from 15 residues. The CDR3 bases are TGTGCCAGCAGTTACATGGCAGCGTTCAATCAGCCCCAGCATTTT. Translation: CASSYMAAFNQPQHF.

This clone was counted between two and nine times. The J gene is TRBJ1-5, the V gene TRBV27; 8 nucleotides agree with TRBD1. Germline-derived CDR1 and CDR2 are MNHEY and SMNVEV (reference sequence). J was trimmed by 3 bases and V by 5 bases; bases with no gene match: 6. This CDR3 is 15 amino acids long. The DNA of the CDR3 is TGTGCCAGCAGTCCCGGACAGGGAATCAATCAGCCCCAGCATTTT. Its protein product is CASSPGQGINQPQHF.

The V gene is TRBV2, the J gene TRBJ2-5; perhaps TRBD1 as D (5 bases). The germline CDR1 and CDR2 sequences are SNHLY and FYNNEI. The CDR3 has 13 residues. V lost 2 bases and J 3 bases, leaving 7 bases between the germline ends. The CDR3 bases are TGTGCCAGCAGTGAAAACAGGAAAGAGACCCAGTACTTC. Its protein is CASSENRKETQYF. Combining the CDR3 with reference TRBV2 and TRBJ2-5 gives the whole variable domain EPEVTQTPSHQVTQMGQEVILRCVPISNHLYFYWYRQILGQKVEFLVSFYNNEISEKSEIFDDQFSVERPDGSNFTLKIRSTKLEDSAMYFCASSENRKETQYFGPGTRLLVL.

This clone was picked up one time. The chain employs TRBV6-1 and TRBJ2-1, with D maybe TRBD2 (7 bases). The CDR3 covers 17 residues. The ends were cut back, 2 bases at V and 3 bases at J, with 17 bases in the middle. Germline CDR1 is MNHNS and CDR2 is SASEGT. In DNA form, the CDR3 reads TGTGCCAGCAGTGAACTTGGGGGGGCCACTGTCTACAATGAGCAGTTCTTC. This sequence encodes CASSELGGATVYNEQFF.

This chain uses TRBV6-5 with TRBJ1-2, with 7 bases fitting TRBD1. The CDR3 totals 14 residues. CDR1 and CDR2 from the germline V gene are MNHEY and SVGAGI. Trimming took 7 bases from V and 2 from J; bases not matched to a gene: 7. CDR3 region: CASTSGDSNYGYTF. The CDR3 DNA sequence: TGTGCCAGCACCTCCGGGGACAGCAACTATGGCTACACCTTC.

The J gene is TRBJ2-7, the V gene TRBV6-5; TRBD2 agrees at 7 bases. This CDR3 contains 14 residues. V was clipped by 5 bases and J by 3 bases; unmatched bases: 7. The germline CDR1 and CDR2 sequences are MNHEY and SVGAGI. The CDR3 reads CASSNYGGSYEQYF. Here the CDR3 DNA reads TGTGCCAGCAGTAACTATGGCGGGAGCTACGAGCAGTACTTC.

The chain carries TRBV9 and TRBJ2-3; possibly TRBD1 for D (5 bases). V lost 0 bases and J lost 6, with 11 bases in between. The CDR3 sequence is 14 residues long. Germline values: CDR1 SGDLS, CDR2 YYNGEE. DNA for the CDR3: TGTGCCAGCAGCGTAGTTCTAGGGGTGGATACGCAGTATTTT. Translating it yields CASSVVLGVDTQYF.

The chain couples TRBV5-1 to TRBJ2-7, with TRBD2 matching 15 bases. This CDR3 spans 19 amino acids. V trimming: 1 base; J trimming: 0 bases; junction bases outside the gene matches: 8. The germline gives CDR1 SGHRS, CDR2 YFSETQ. The CDR3 DNA is TGCGCCAGCAGCTTGATAGGGACTAGCGGGGGGTTCAGCTCCTACGAGCAGTACTTC. It codes for CASSLIGTSGGFSSYEQYF.

The V and J genes are TRBV10-3 and TRBJ2-7, with D tentatively TRBD1 (5 bases). The CDR3 runs to 17 residues. The V end was cut by 0 bases, the J end by 4 bases, with 19 bases between. In germline, CDR1 is ENHRY, CDR2 SYGVKD. Written as DNA, the CDR3 is TGTGCCATCAGTGAGTCGGGGCTGGGCGGAGCGAATTACGAGCAGTACTTC. This translates into CAISESGLGGANYEQYF.

This rearrangement joins TRBV30 to TRBJ2-1; D gene ambiguous. Germline CDR1 is GTSNPN and CDR2 is SVGIG (reference sequence). The CDR3 has 13 amino acids. The CDR3 spells CAWGFYSYNEQFF. The CDR3, as DNA: TGTGCGTGGGGTTTCTATTCCTACAATGAGCAGTTCTTC.

The V gene is TRBV28, the J gene TRBJ1-2; 9 nucleotides line up with TRBD1. Per the germline V gene, CDR1 is MDHEN and CDR2 is SYDVKM. The CDR3 has 14 amino acids. V lost 6 bases, J lost 5 bases, and 7 bases stayed unmatched. CDR3 in DNA: TGTGCCAGCAGGGGGGACAGGGCGGGTTATGGCTACACCTTC. The encoded protein is CASRGDRAGYGYTF.

This rearrangement joins TRBV11-1 to TRBJ1-1, with D unresolved. V shed 5 bases and J shed 6 bases, with 16 bases lying between them. This CDR3 contains 14 residues. Germline CDR1 is SGHAT and CDR2 is FQDESV (reference sequence). CDR3 nucleotides: TGTGCCAGCAGCCGCACTTATATACTCCCTGAAGCTTTCTTT. Protein product: CASSRTYILPEAFF.

The chain has TRBV7-6 and TRBJ2-3, with 7 bases matching TRBD1. The germline V gene encodes CDR1 SGHVS and CDR2 FNYEAQ. Losses at the gene ends were 6 bases for V and 6 bases for J; bases not matched to a gene: 12. The length of the CDR3 is 15 residues. Written as DNA, the CDR3 is TGTGCCAGCAGTAGAGAGACAGGGAGCTCGGATACGCAGTATTTT. Amino acids: CASSRETGSSDTQYF.

This chain joins TRBV5-1 and TRBJ2-7, with D perhaps matching TRBD2 (6 bases). V lost 4 bases to trimming and J lost 10 bases, with 15 bases between them. CDR3 length: 12 amino acids. Germline V gene sequence: CDR1 SGHRS, CDR2 YFSETQ. The CDR3 DNA reads TGCGCCAGCAGCCCGACGGGAGAGCGCCAGTACTTC. Residues: CASSPTGERQYF.

The gene calls are TRBV30 and TRBJ1-6; D unresolved. V shed 2 bases and J shed 3 bases, with 5 bases lying between them. This CDR3 contains 13 residues. Per the germline V gene, CDR1 is GTSNPN and CDR2 is SVGIG (reference sequence). The CDR3 DNA follows: TGTGCCTGGAGTATCGGCTATAATTCACCCCTCCACTTT. Translation gives CAWSIGYNSPLHF.

The genes are TRBV5-6 and TRBJ2-3, with 7 nucleotides matching TRBD1. The ends lost 4 bases at V and 4 bases at J; junction bases unmatched: 9. The CDR3 loop spans 15 amino acids. The germline CDR1 and CDR2 sequences are SGHDT and YYEEEE. This CDR3 reads CASSRDSPPSDTQYF. The CDR3 region has the DNA TGTGCCAGCAGCCGGGACAGTCCCCCCTCAGATACGCAGTATTTT.

The chain uses TRBV4-1 and TRBJ2-1; D is undetermined. The germline V gene encodes CDR1 MGHRA and CDR2 YSYEKL. The CDR3 covers 14 residues. V shed 1 base and J shed 4 bases, with 8 bases lying between them. The CDR3 nucleotides are TGCGCCAGCAGCCAAGTGGCACAGTACAATGAGCAGTTCTTC. Protein sequence: CASSQVAQYNEQFF.

The chain joins TRBV27 to TRBJ1-1; D perhaps matches TRBD1 (6 bases). CDR1 and CDR2 from the germline V gene are MNHEY and SMNVEV (reference sequence). The V end was cut by 3 bases, the J end by 8 bases, with 19 bases between. The CDR3 totals 15 residues. The CDR3 coding sequence is TGTGCCAGCAGTTTTGGGGGCCCAAGTCTCACCGAAGCTTTCTTT. Its protein product is CASSFGGPSLTEAFF.

CDR3 protein: CASSLQANTEAFF. The CDR3 DNA follows: TGTGCCAGCAGTTTGCAGGCGAACACTGAAGCTTTCTTT. V and J are TRBV6-5 and TRBJ1-1, with D hard to call. Germline V gives CDR1 MNHEY, CDR2 SVGAGI. V lost 4 bases and J lost 1, with 7 bases in between. The CDR3 length is 13 residues.